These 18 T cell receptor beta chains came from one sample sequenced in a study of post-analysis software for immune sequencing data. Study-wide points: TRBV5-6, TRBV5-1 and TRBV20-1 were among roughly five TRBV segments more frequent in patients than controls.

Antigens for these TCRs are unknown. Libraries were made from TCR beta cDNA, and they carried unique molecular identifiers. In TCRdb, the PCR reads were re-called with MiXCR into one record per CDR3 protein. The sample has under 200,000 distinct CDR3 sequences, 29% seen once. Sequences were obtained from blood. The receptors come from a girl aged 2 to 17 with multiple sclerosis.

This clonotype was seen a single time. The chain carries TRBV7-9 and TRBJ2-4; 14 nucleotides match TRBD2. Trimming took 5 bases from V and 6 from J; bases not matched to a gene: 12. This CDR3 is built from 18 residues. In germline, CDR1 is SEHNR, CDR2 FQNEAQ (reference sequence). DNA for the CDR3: TGTGCCAGCAGCCCCACCCCGGGACTAGCGGGAGTAGGAAACATTCAGTACTTC. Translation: CASSPTPGLAGVGNIQYF. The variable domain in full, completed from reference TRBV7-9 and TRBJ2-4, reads DTGVSQNPRHKITKRGQNVTFRCDPISEHNRLYWYRQTLGQGPEFLTYFQNEAQLEKSRLLSDRFSAERPKGSFSTLEIQRTEQGDSAMYLCASSPTPGLAGVGNIQYFGAGTRLSVL.

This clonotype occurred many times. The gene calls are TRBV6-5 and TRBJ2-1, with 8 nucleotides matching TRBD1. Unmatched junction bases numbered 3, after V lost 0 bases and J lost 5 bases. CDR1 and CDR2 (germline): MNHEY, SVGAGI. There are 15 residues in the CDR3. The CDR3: CASSYSSRGHNEQFF. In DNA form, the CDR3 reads TGTGCCAGCAGTTACTCGAGCAGGGGGCACAATGAGCAGTTCTTC.

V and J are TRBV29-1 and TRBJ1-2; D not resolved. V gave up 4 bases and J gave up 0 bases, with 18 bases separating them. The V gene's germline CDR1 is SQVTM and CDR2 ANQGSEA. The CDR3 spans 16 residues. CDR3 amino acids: CSVAFDGHLANYGYTF. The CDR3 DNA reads TGCAGCGTTGCCTTTGACGGGCACCTAGCTAACTATGGCTACACCTTC.

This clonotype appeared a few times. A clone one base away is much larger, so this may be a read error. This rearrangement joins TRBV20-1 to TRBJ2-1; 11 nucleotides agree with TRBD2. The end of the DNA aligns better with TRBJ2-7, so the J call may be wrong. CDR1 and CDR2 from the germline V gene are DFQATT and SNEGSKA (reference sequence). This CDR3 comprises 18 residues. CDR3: CSAPGLAGTSDSYNEQYF. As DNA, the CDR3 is TGCAGTGCTCCCGGACTAGCGGGCACAAGTGACTCCTACAATGAGCAGTACTTC.

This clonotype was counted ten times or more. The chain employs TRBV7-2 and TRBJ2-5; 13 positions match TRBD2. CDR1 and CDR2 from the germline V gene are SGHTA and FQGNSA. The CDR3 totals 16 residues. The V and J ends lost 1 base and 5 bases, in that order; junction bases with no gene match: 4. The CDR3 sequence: CASSLGWTSGGETQYF. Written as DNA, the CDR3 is TGTGCCAGCAGCTTAGGTTGGACTAGCGGGGGTGAGACCCAGTACTTC.

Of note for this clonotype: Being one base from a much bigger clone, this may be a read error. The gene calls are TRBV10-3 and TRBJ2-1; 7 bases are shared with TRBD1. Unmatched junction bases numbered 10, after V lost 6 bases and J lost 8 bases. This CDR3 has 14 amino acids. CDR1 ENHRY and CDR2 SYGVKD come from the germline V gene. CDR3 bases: TGTGCCATCAGCCGGGACCGCACAGGGGATGAGCAGTTCTTC. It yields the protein CAISRDRTGDEQFF.

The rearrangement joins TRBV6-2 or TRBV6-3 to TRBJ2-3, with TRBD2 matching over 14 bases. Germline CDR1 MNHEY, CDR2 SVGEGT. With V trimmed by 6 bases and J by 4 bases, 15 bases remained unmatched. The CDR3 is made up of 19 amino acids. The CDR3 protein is CASSPRRSTSGREADTQYF. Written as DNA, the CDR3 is TGTGCCAGCAGCCCCCGACGCTCGACTAGCGGGAGGGAAGCAGATACGCAGTATTTT.

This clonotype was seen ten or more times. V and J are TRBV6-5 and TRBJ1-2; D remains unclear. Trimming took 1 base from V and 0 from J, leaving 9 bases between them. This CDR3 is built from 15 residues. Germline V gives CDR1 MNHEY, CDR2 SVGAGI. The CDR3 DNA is TGTGCCAGCAGTTACTATGTCGGGCCTAACTATGGCTACACCTTC. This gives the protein CASSYYVGPNYGYTF.

CDR3 protein: CASSAATGEQYF. The CDR3 nucleotides read TGTGCCAGCAGCGCGGCGACAGGGGAGCAGTACTTC. The rearrangement joins TRBV13 to TRBJ2-7; 7 positions match TRBD1. The CDR3 totals 12 residues. The trim removed 5 bases at V and 7 bases at J, leaving 5 bases unmatched. The V gene's germline CDR1 is PRHDT and CDR2 FYEKMQ (reference sequence).

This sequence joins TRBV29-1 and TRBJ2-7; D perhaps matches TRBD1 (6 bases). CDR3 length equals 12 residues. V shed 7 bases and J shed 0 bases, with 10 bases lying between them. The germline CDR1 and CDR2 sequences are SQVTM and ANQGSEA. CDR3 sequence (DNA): TGCAGCGCCGGGACATACTCCTACGAGCAGTACTTC. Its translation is CSAGTYSYEQYF.

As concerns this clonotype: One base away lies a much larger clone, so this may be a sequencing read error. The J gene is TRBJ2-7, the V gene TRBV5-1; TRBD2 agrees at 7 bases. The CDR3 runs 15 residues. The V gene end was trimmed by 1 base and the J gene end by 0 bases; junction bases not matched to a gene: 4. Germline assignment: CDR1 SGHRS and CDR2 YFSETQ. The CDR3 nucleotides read TGCGCCAGCAGCTTGTCTAGCGGACCCTCCTACGAGCAGTACTTC. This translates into CASSLSSGPSYEQYF.

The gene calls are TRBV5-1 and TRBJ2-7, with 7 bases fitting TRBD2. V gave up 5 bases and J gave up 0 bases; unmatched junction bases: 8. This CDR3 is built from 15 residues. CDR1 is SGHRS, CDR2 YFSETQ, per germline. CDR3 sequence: CASRAGLIPSYEQYF. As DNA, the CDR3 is TGCGCCAGCAGAGCGGGACTGATACCCTCCTACGAGCAGTACTTC.

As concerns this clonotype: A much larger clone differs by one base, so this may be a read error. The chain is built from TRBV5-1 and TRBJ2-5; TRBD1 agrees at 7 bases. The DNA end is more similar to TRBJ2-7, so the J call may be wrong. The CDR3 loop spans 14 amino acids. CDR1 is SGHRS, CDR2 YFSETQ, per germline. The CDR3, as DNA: TGCGCCAGCGGCCGGGACAGACCGGACTACGAGCAGTACTTC. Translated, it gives CASGRDRPDYEQYF.

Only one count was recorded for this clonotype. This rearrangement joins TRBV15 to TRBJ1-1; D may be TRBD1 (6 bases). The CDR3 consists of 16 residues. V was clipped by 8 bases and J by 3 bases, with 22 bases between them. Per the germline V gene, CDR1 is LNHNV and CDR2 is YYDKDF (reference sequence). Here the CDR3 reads CATEGGMGRRDTEAFF. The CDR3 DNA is TGTGCCACCGAAGGGGGGATGGGGAGGAGGGACACTGAAGCTTTCTTT. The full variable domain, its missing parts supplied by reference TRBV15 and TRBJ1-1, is DAMVIQNPRYQVTQFGKPVTLSCSQTLNHNVMYWYQQKSSQAPKLLFHYYDKDFNNEADTPDNFQSRRPNTSFCFLDIRSPGLGDTAMYLCATEGGMGRRDTEAFFGQGTRLTVV.

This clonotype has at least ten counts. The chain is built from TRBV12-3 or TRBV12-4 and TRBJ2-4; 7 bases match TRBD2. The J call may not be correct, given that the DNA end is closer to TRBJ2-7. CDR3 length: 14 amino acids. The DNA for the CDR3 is TGTGCCAACAAACGGGGAGGGCCATTTTCCGAGCAGTACTTC. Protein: CANKRGGPFSEQYF.

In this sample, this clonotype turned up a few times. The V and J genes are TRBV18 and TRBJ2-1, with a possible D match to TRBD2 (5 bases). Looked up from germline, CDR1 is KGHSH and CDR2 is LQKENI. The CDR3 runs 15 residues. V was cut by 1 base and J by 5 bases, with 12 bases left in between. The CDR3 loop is CASSPRRGLDNEQFF. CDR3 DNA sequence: TGTGCCAGCTCACCACGTCGCGGGCTCGACAATGAGCAGTTCTTC.

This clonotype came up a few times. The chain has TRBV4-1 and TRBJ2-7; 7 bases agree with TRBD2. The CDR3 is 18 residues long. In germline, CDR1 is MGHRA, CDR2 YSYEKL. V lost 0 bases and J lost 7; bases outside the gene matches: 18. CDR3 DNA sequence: TGCGCCAGCAGCCAAGATCTGTTCGGACTAGTTCTCTACAATGAGCAGTACTTC. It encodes CASSQDLFGLVLYNEQYF.

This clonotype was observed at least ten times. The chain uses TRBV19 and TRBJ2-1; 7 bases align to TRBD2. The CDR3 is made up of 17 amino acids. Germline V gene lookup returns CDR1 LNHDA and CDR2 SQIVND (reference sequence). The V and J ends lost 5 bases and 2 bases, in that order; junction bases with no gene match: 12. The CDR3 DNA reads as TGTGCCAGTAGTCCCCGTTGGGCGGGAGTAGCCTACAATGAGCAGTTCTTC. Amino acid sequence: CASSPRWAGVAYNEQFF.